One and the same sample provided the 19 T cell receptor beta chains below, sequenced in a study of OX40 agonist ivuxolimab in advanced cancers. Libraries were prepared through the immunoSEQ multiplex PCR assay. The table was pulled from immuneACCESS by TCRdb, which kept in-frame rearrangements only. Such tables lose some clones; where checked, under half of the loss comes from unresolved V genes, and the rest has no known cause. This sample holds around 20,000 clones; roughly 82% were observed only once. More than 25% of the sample comes from the top ten. The material was CD4+ or CD8+ T cells sorted from blood, obtained in a trial of the OX40 agonist ivuxolimab. These receptors all stem from an adult with an advanced solid tumor such as melanoma, head and neck, liver or kidney cancer.

The V call is TRBV11-1, the J call TRBJ2-5, with D uncertain. V lost 5 bases and J 4 bases, leaving 14 bases between the germline ends. Germline CDR1 and CDR2: SGHAT and FQDESV (reference sequence). The CDR3 is made up of 14 amino acids. The CDR3 spells CASSQGPTLETQYF. CDR3 nucleotides: TGTGCCAGCAGCCAAGGACCTACCTTAGAGACCCAGTACTTC. The whole variable domain, remainder taken from reference TRBV11-1 and TRBJ2-5, is EAEVAQSPRYKITEKSQAVAFWCDPISGHATLYWYRQILGQGPELLVQFQDESVVDDSQLPKDRFSAERLKGVDSTLKIQPAELGDSAMYLCASSQGPTLETQYFGPGTRLLVL.

The chain's CDR3 is CAISEASPPNYGYTF. In nucleotides, the CDR3 is TGTGCCATCAGTGAAGCCAGCCCACCTAACTATGGCTACACCTTC. The rearrangement links TRBV10-3 to TRBJ1-2; no reliable D call. This CDR3 contains 15 residues. Looked up from germline, CDR1 is ENHRY and CDR2 is SYGVKD. The V gene lost 3 bases and the J gene lost 0 bases, with 11 bases spanning the gap.

V and J are TRBV9 and TRBJ2-6, with a possible D match to TRBD1 (6 bases). This CDR3 has 17 residues. CDR1 and CDR2 from the germline V gene are SGDLS and YYNGEE. Trimming pared 4 bases from V and 2 bases from J, leaving 16 bases between. CDR3 loop: CASSRVWWDTGANVLTF. In nucleotides, the CDR3 is TGTGCCAGCAGCCGTGTGTGGTGGGACACTGGGGCCAACGTCCTGACTTTC. The whole variable domain, filled in from reference TRBV9 and TRBJ2-6, reads DSGVTQTPKHLITATGQRVTLRCSPRSGDLSVYWYQQSLDQGLQFLIQYYNGEERAKGNILERFSAQQFPDLHSELNLSSLELGDSALYFCASSRVWWDTGANVLTFGAGSRLTVL.

The V and J genes are TRBV28 and TRBJ2-7; D is possibly TRBD1 (5 bases). The CDR3 runs to 12 residues. With 5 bases removed from V and 2 bases from J, the gap between germline ends came to 7 bases. Germline V gives CDR1 MDHEN, CDR2 SYDVKM. CDR3 protein: CASSLRAYEQYF. The CDR3 nucleotides are TGTGCCAGCAGTCTCAGGGCCTACGAGCAGTACTTC.

This chain links TRBV6-4 with TRBJ1-1; tentative D call: TRBD1 (6 bases). The CDR3 spans 13 residues. Looked up from germline, CDR1 is MRHNA and CDR2 is SNTAGT. V lost 5 bases and J 3 bases, leaving 10 bases between the germline ends. DNA for the CDR3: TGTGCCAGCAGTCCGGGACACCACACTGAAGCTTTCTTT. Amino acids: CASSPGHHTEAFF.

This chain joins TRBV30 and TRBJ2-7, with 8 bases identical to TRBD2. This CDR3 contains 13 residues. Germline V CDR1 and CDR2: GTSNPN, SVGIG (reference sequence). V was pared by 5 bases and J by 0 bases, with 3 bases of the junction left unmatched. DNA of the CDR3: TGTGCCTGGGGGAGCGGGAGCTCCTACGAGCAGTACTTC. Translation gives CAWGSGSSYEQYF.

The chain employs TRBV27 and TRBJ2-2; D gene unclear. V was cut by 3 bases and J by 6 bases, with 8 bases left in between. This CDR3 region has 13 residues. The germline gives CDR1 MNHEY, CDR2 SMNVEV (reference sequence). Written as DNA, the CDR3 is TGTGCCAGCAGTTTGGGCTATTCCGGGGAGCTGTTTTTT. It is translated as CASSLGYSGELFF.

This clone has only a few counts. The J gene is TRBJ1-5, the V gene TRBV7-2; D gene uncertain. Germline values: CDR1 SGHTA, CDR2 FQGNSA. The V gene lost 1 base and the J gene lost 9 bases, with 13 bases spanning the gap. This CDR3 has 14 residues. This chain's CDR3 is CASSLDEPPSPQHF. As DNA, the CDR3 is TGTGCCAGCAGCTTAGACGAACCCCCCTCGCCCCAGCATTTT.

This clone was counted only a few times. V and J are TRBV6-6 and TRBJ1-2; D may be TRBD1 (6 bases). Trimming removed 8 bases at V and 7 bases at J, with 17 bases between. This CDR3 contains 13 residues. Germline V gene lookup returns CDR1 MNHNY and CDR2 SVGAGI (reference sequence). This CDR3 is CASGLGGASGYTF. The DNA of the CDR3 is TGTGCCAGCGGACTAGGGGGGGCCAGTGGCTACACCTTC.

In nucleotides, the CDR3 is TGTGCCAGCAGCTTAAATCGGCCAACTGAAGCTTTCTTT. Translation gives CASSLNRPTEAFF. The chain is built from TRBV7-9 and TRBJ1-1; D is undetermined. Between the trimmed V and J ends, which lost 2 bases and 5 bases, there was a span of 9 bases. Germline V gene lookup returns CDR1 SEHNR and CDR2 FQNEAQ (reference sequence). This CDR3 is built from 13 residues.

This chain joins TRBV21-1 and TRBJ1-1. TRBV21-1 is flagged as a pseudogene. The CDR3 extends over 15 amino acids. The chain's CDR3 is CASLGGEEGKTEAFF. CDR3 nucleotide sequence: TGTGCCAGCTTGGGCGGGGAAGAGGGAAAGACTGAAGCTTTCTTT.

The chain has TRBV12-5 and TRBJ1-2, with 10 bases aligning to TRBD1. J was trimmed by 6 bases and V by 2 bases; bases with no gene match: 9. The CDR3 sequence is 16 residues long. From germline, CDR1 is LGHNT and CDR2 FRNRAP. The CDR3 is CASGLIPDRGDDGYTF. The CDR3 coding sequence is TGTGCTAGTGGTTTGATCCCGGACAGGGGGGACGATGGCTACACCTTC.

The chain carries TRBV11-2 and TRBJ2-3; 10 nucleotides line up with TRBD2. V shed 5 bases, J shed 5 bases, and the junction held 16 bases outside the gene matches. CDR1 and CDR2 (germline): SGHAT, FQNNGV. This CDR3 has 18 residues. CDR3 coding DNA: TGTGCCAGCAGCCCGATCCCGCGACTAGCGGGTACAGTAGATACGCAGTATTTT. Protein sequence: CASSPIPRLAGTVDTQYF. Complete variable domain (other parts from reference TRBV11-2 and TRBJ2-3): EAGVAQSPRYKIIEKRQSVAFWCNPISGHATLYWYQQILGQGPKLLIQFQNNGVVDDSQLPKDRFSAERLKGVDSTLKIQPAKLEDSAVYLCASSPIPRLAGTVDTQYFGPGTRLTVL.

This clone was observed a few times. The rearrangement joins TRBV27 to TRBJ2-6, with D perhaps assigned TRBD1 or TRBD2 (6 bases each). With 6 bases removed from V and 0 bases from J, the gap between germline ends came to 15 bases. CDR3 length: 17 amino acids. Germline V lookup: CDR1 MNHEY, CDR2 SMNVEV (reference sequence). The CDR3 spells CASSQEGGISGANVLTF. CDR3 DNA: TGTGCCAGCAGCCAAGAGGGGGGCATCTCTGGGGCCAACGTCCTGACTTTC.

The chain couples TRBV19 to TRBJ2-5; D is unresolved. The V gene's germline CDR1 is LNHDA and CDR2 SQIVND (reference sequence). Trimming took 5 bases from V and 4 from J, leaving 11 bases between them. The CDR3 spans 13 residues. The CDR3 loop reads CASSLRTPETQYF. The CDR3 nucleotides are TGTGCCAGTAGTCTAAGGACCCCAGAGACCCAGTACTTC.

The chain uses TRBV9 and TRBJ2-2; TRBD1 agrees at 8 bases. Looked up from germline, CDR1 is SGDLS and CDR2 is YYNGEE. The CDR3 has 15 amino acids. Trimming took 3 bases from V and 5 from J; bases not matched to a gene: 6. The CDR3 nucleotides are TGTGCCAGCAGCGCCGGGACAGGCCTAACCGGGGAGCTGTTTTTT. Its protein product is CASSAGTGLTGELFF.

The chain combines TRBV4-1 with TRBJ2-7; 10 bases are a match to TRBD2. J gave up 0 bases and V 5 bases, and 4 bases lay outside the gene matches. The CDR3 covers 15 residues. The V gene's germline CDR1 is MGHRA and CDR2 YSYEKL. This CDR3 reads CASSFGTSASYEQYF. The DNA for the CDR3 is TGCGCCAGCAGCTTCGGGACTAGCGCCTCCTACGAGCAGTACTTC.

The V gene is TRBV5-1, the J gene TRBJ2-5; D gene uncertain. Trimming removed 0 bases at V and 3 bases at J, with 6 bases between. The length of the CDR3 is 13 residues. CDR1 is SGHRS, CDR2 YFSETQ, per germline. The CDR3, as DNA: TGCGCCAGCAGCTTGGTCAGAAAAGAGACCCAGTACTTC. Its translation: CASSLVRKETQYF.

A single count supports this clone. The rearrangement uses TRBV27 and TRBJ2-5; a weak D match, TRBD1 (6 bases). CDR1 and CDR2 from the germline V gene are MNHEY and SMNVEV (reference sequence). The CDR3 runs 15 residues. Trimming pared 8 bases from V and 6 bases from J, leaving 22 bases between. The CDR3 DNA is TGTGCCAGCTCAGCTTGGTTGGGGGCTAGGCAGACCCAGTACTTC. It codes for CASSAWLGARQTQYF.